The 17 T cell receptor beta chains below come from one sample, sequenced in a study of metastatic and nonmetastatic thyroid tumors. Treatment of any kind had been given to no patient before thyroid surgery. MiXCR re-clonotyped the PCR reads for TCRdb. The sample lists about 15,000 clones, approximately 31% occurring once. The sequencing input was blood. The receptors shown here come from a female donor with papillary thyroid cancer or a benign thyroid nodule (not recorded which). Some clones in this sample may be carry-over from other donors' samples.

This chain uses TRBV4-2 with TRBJ2-7, with TRBD2 matching over 7 bases. V shed 0 bases and J 10 bases; nucleotides not matched to a gene: 9. Germline V gene sequence: CDR1 LGHNA, CDR2 YNFKEQ. The CDR3 loop spans 14 amino acids. CDR3: CASSQDPLAGDQYF. For the CDR3, the DNA is TGTGCCAGCAGCCAAGATCCCTTAGCGGGTGATCAGTACTTC.

The chain uses TRBV11-2 and TRBJ2-1; D may match TRBD1 or TRBD2 (6 bases each). V lost 3 bases to trimming and J lost 7 bases, with 16 bases between them. This CDR3 is 15 amino acids long. Germline-derived CDR1 and CDR2 are SGHAT and FQNNGV. The CDR3 sequence is CASSFPGQGGNEQFF. The CDR3 region has the DNA TGTGCCAGCAGCTTTCCGGGACAAGGGGGGAATGAGCAGTTCTTC.

As DNA, the CDR3 is TGTGCCAGCAGCGGCCAGACTAGCGGGAGTCTTGCTGGGGCCAACGTCCTGACTTTC. Amino acids: CASSGQTSGSLAGANVLTF. The chain combines TRBV9 with TRBJ2-6, with 12 bases that match TRBD2. CDR3 length: 19 residues. Germline V gene sequence: CDR1 SGDLS, CDR2 YYNGEE. V dropped 3 bases and J dropped 2; count of bases not matched to a gene: 9.

This clone qualifies as medium-sized. The chain has TRBV6-4 and TRBJ2-3; the match to TRBD2 covers 16 bases. The CDR3 contains 16 residues. Germline V gene data show CDR1 as MRHNA and CDR2 as SNTAGT. With 2 bases clipped from V and 4 bases from J, the junction kept 0 bases outside the gene matches. The CDR3 region is CASSDGTSGGADTQYF. In DNA form, the CDR3 reads TGTGCCAGCAGTGACGGGACTAGCGGGGGGGCAGATACGCAGTATTTT.

At least ten counts were recorded for this clone. V usage is TRBV7-9 and J usage is TRBJ2-3; no clear D. The V end lost 4 bases, the J end lost 0 bases, and 8 bases lay between the germline ends. The CDR3 runs 14 residues. Germline-derived CDR1 and CDR2 are SEHNR and FQNEAQ (reference sequence). CDR3 sequence (DNA): TGTGCCAGCAGCTGGAGCTCTAGCACAGATACGCAGTATTTT. Amino acids: CASSWSSSTDTQYF.

V is TRBV19 and J is TRBJ2-2; D not certain. The length of the CDR3 is 16 residues. Germline lookup yields CDR1 LNHDA and CDR2 SQIVND (reference sequence). V dropped 3 bases and J dropped 4 bases, with 15 bases sitting between them. The CDR3 sequence is CASSIAGLQVTGELFF. The CDR3 coding sequence is TGTGCCAGTAGTATCGCTGGTCTCCAGGTCACCGGGGAGCTGTTTTTT.

V usage is TRBV6-6 and J usage is TRBJ2-7; TRBD1 matches at 8 bases. This CDR3 is built from 16 residues. Germline CDR1 MNHNY, CDR2 SVGAGI (reference sequence). J was trimmed by 5 bases and V by 0 bases; bases with no gene match: 9. CDR3 in DNA: TGTGCCAGCAGTTACTCGGCGCAGGGGGCTAATAACGAGCAGTACTTC. Translation gives CASSYSAQGANNEQYF.

The J gene is TRBJ2-7, the V gene TRBV14; 9 nucleotides match TRBD2. Germline CDR1 is SGHDN and CDR2 is FVKESK. Trimming took 3 bases from V and 3 from J; bases not matched to a gene: 9. The CDR3 sequence is 16 residues long. The CDR3 protein is CASSQSGLREGYEQYF. Written as DNA, the CDR3 is TGTGCCAGCAGCCAGTCAGGGTTGCGGGAGGGCTACGAGCAGTACTTC.

This clone was picked up many times. Different DNA sequences within this sample yield the same CDR3. For the CDR3, the DNA is TGTGCCAGCAGCTCGACAGGGAACCAAGAGACCCAGTACTTC. It codes for CASSSTGNQETQYF. The chain has TRBV5-6 and TRBJ2-5; 7 bases agree with TRBD1. The J segment lost 0 bases and the V segment lost 3 bases, leaving 2 bases of the junction unmatched. This CDR3 comprises 14 residues. Germline lookup yields CDR1 SGHDT and CDR2 YYEEEE.

In its sample, this clone was seen a few times. CDR3 sequence reads: CASSETGVGTEAFF. CDR3 coding DNA: TGTGCCAGCAGTGAAACAGGGGTGGGCACTGAAGCTTTCTTT. The gene calls are TRBV6-1 and TRBJ1-1, with 7 bases fitting TRBD1. Germline CDR1 MNHNS, CDR2 SASEGT. CDR3 length equals 14 residues. V trimming: 2 bases; J trimming: 4 bases; junction bases outside the gene matches: 4.

The chain joins TRBV5-1 to TRBJ1-4; 7 nucleotides match TRBD1. Germline CDR1 is SGHRS and CDR2 is YFSETQ. V was clipped by 1 base and J by 5 bases; unmatched bases: 11. This CDR3 has 17 residues. For the CDR3, the DNA is TGCGCCAGCAGCTTGCACGCGGGACAGTCGCCGAATGAAAAACTGTTTTTT. This translates into CASSLHAGQSPNEKLFF.

This clone has ten or more counts. The chain is built from TRBV27 and TRBJ2-5; a weak D match, TRBD1 (6 bases). The CDR3 runs 14 residues. Per germline, CDR1 MNHEY and CDR2 SMNVEV (reference sequence). Trimming stripped 6 bases from V and 1 base from J, with 12 bases between. The CDR3 DNA follows: TGTGCCAGCAGCCGGACGGACAGCCAAGAGACCCAGTACTTC. This gives the protein CASSRTDSQETQYF.

This clone appeared a few times. CDR3 sequence reads: CASSRQAEAFF. CDR3 in DNA: TGTGCCAGCAGTCGACAGGCCGAAGCTTTCTTT. The rearrangement uses TRBV7-9 and TRBJ1-1, with a tentative D call TRBD1 (6 bases). Per germline, CDR1 SEHNR and CDR2 FQNEAQ (reference sequence). The CDR3 runs to 11 residues. The V gene lost 6 bases and the J gene lost 8 bases, with 10 bases spanning the gap.

This clone was counted many times. The V and J genes are TRBV4-3 and TRBJ1-1; 7 nucleotides line up with TRBD1. Germline values: CDR1 LGHNA, CDR2 YSLEER. Trimming took 3 bases from V and 5 from J; bases not matched to a gene: 6. The CDR3 extends over 14 amino acids. The CDR3 sequence: CASSQSQGTTEAFF. The CDR3 DNA sequence: TGCGCCAGCAGCCAGTCACAGGGGACGACTGAAGCTTTCTTT.

V is TRBV11-2 and J is TRBJ2-7, with 9 nucleotides matching TRBD1. The CDR3 is 16 amino acids. The V gene end was trimmed by 1 base and the J gene end by 5 bases; junction bases not matched to a gene: 9. Per the germline V gene, CDR1 is SGHAT and CDR2 is FQNNGV. The CDR3 protein is CASSLVTFTGGDEQYF. The DNA for the CDR3 is TGTGCCAGCAGCTTAGTTACCTTTACAGGGGGCGACGAGCAGTACTTC.

J is TRBJ1-5 and V is TRBV6-1, with D hard to call. V lost 5 bases to trimming and J lost 4 bases, with 15 bases between them. Germline V lookup: CDR1 MNHNS, CDR2 SASEGT. This CDR3 comprises 15 residues. CDR3 DNA: TGTGCCAGCAGTCCCTTGGGCCTAGGAAATCAGCCCCAGCATTTT. It yields the protein CASSPLGLGNQPQHF.

The V and J genes are TRBV12-3 or TRBV12-4 and TRBJ2-5, with D maybe TRBD2 (5 bases). Trimming removed 1 base at V and 5 bases at J, with 11 bases between. The CDR3 totals 14 residues. The CDR3 here is CASSLEGGRETQYF. CDR3 nucleotides: TGTGCCAGCAGTTTAGAGGGCGGGCGGGAGACCCAGTACTTC.